The next 22 T cell receptor beta chains were all read from a single sample in a study of OX40 agonist ivuxolimab in advanced cancers. TCRdb keeps only in-frame clones here, not all; method: immunoSEQ multiplex PCR. In the table there are about 73,000 clones, roughly 86% of which are singletons. Sample: CD4+ or CD8+ T cells sorted from blood, taken in a trial of the OX40 agonist ivuxolimab. These receptors came from an adult with an advanced solid tumor such as melanoma, head and neck, liver or kidney cancer.

J is TRBJ1-5 and V is TRBV19; the D is unclear. Germline lookup yields CDR1 LNHDA and CDR2 SQIVND (reference sequence). V was trimmed by 4 bases and J by 5 bases, leaving 9 bases between them. The CDR3 spans 13 residues. CDR3 in DNA: TGTGCCAGTAGTACCTACCCCCATCAGCCCCAGCATTTT. This codes for CASSTYPHQPQHF.

The chain carries TRBV19 and TRBJ2-1; D is undetermined. CDR1 and CDR2 (germline): LNHDA, SQIVND (reference sequence). The CDR3 covers 11 residues. Trimming removed 6 bases at V and 7 bases at J, with 7 bases between. The CDR3 DNA reads TGTGCCAGTAGCAGCTTTAATGAGCAGTTCTTC. It yields the protein CASSSFNEQFF.

This chain uses TRBV4-2 with TRBJ2-3; TRBD2 agrees at 10 bases. CDR1 is LGHNA, CDR2 YNFKEQ, per germline. This CDR3 has 23 residues. V shed 4 bases and J 3 bases; nucleotides not matched to a gene: 28. CDR3 region: CASSLESARKSAGGPKGTDTQYF. For the CDR3, the DNA is TGTGCCAGCAGCCTTGAATCTGCGAGGAAGTCAGCGGGAGGGCCGAAGGGGACAGATACGCAGTATTTT.

The chain joins TRBV9 to TRBJ1-3; the match to TRBD1 covers 8 bases. Germline CDR1 SGDLS, CDR2 YYNGEE. The CDR3 sequence is 13 residues long. V lost 3 bases and J lost 7; bases outside the gene matches: 3. The CDR3 DNA sequence: TGTGCCAGCAGCGGGACAGGGCGGAACACCATATATTTT. This encodes CASSGTGRNTIYF.

The chain joins TRBV7-3 to TRBJ2-5; weak D call: TRBD2 (6 bases). Trimming removed 5 bases from V and 5 bases from J, with 15 bases in between. The CDR3 loop spans 14 amino acids. Germline loops: CDR1 SGHTA, CDR2 FQGTGA. The CDR3 is CASSPGLSRETQYF. The DNA of the CDR3 is TGTGCCAGCAGCCCCGGACTATCTCGGGAGACCCAGTACTTC.

V is TRBV19 and J is TRBJ2-7; 8 positions match TRBD2. Germline V CDR1 and CDR2: LNHDA, SQIVND (reference sequence). The CDR3 runs 14 residues. V was pared by 6 bases and J by 4 bases, with 8 bases of the junction left unmatched. The CDR3 loop is CASRNPGLGYEQYF. CDR3 DNA sequence: TGTGCCAGTAGGAATCCGGGACTAGGATACGAGCAGTACTTC.

V usage is TRBV7-2 and J usage is TRBJ1-1; weak D call: TRBD1 (6 bases). V was pared by 4 bases and J by 2 bases, with 17 bases between. This CDR3 has 16 residues. The germline V gene has CDR1 SGHTA and CDR2 FQGNSA. As DNA, the CDR3 is TGTGCCAGCAGCTATTTTTCGACAGGACCCAACACTGAAGCTTTCTTT. It yields the protein CASSYFSTGPNTEAFF.

This clone has a single count. J is TRBJ2-7 and V is TRBV7-2, with 10 bases lining up with TRBD2. The CDR3 is 16 amino acids. V lost 0 bases to trimming and J lost 4 bases; unmatched junction nucleotides: 6. CDR1 and CDR2 (germline): SGHTA, FQGNSA. This CDR3 is CASSLASGGPGYEQYF. The CDR3 DNA reads TGTGCCAGCAGCTTAGCTAGCGGGGGGCCGGGTTACGAGCAGTACTTC.

The CDR3 reads CASSPSVGPDTGELFF. For the CDR3, the DNA is TGTGCCAGCTCACCCTCGGTCGGGCCAGACACCGGGGAGCTGTTTTTT. The gene calls are TRBV18 and TRBJ2-2; D remains unclear. V dropped 3 bases and J dropped 3 bases, with 14 bases sitting between them. The CDR3 has 16 amino acids. Germline V gives CDR1 KGHSH, CDR2 LQKENI.

This chain connects TRBV5-1 to TRBJ1-2; D perhaps matches TRBD1 (6 bases). Germline V gives CDR1 SGHRS, CDR2 YFSETQ. Trimming cost V 0 bases and J 5 bases, with 14 bases left between them. The CDR3 spans 15 residues. The CDR3 protein is CASSLGAGAPYGYTF. The CDR3 nucleotides read TGCGCCAGCAGCTTGGGGGCAGGGGCTCCTTATGGCTACACCTTC.

The chain uses TRBV18 and TRBJ2-3, with D possibly TRBD1 on 6 matching bases. There are 15 residues in the CDR3. The germline V gene has CDR1 KGHSH and CDR2 LQKENI. Trimming shortened V by 3 bases and J by 2 bases, and 12 bases separated the two germline ends. CDR3 loop: CASSPQDRYTDTQYF. The CDR3 bases are TGTGCCAGCTCACCGCAGGACAGATACACAGATACGCAGTATTTT.

The CDR3 nucleotides read TGTGCCAGCAGCAAGTACCTCCGGGACAGGGGGCGCAGAGCAACTAATGAAAAACTGTTTTTT. Translating gives CASSKYLRDRGRRATNEKLFF. The V call is TRBV13, the J call TRBJ1-4, with 12 bases matching TRBD1. Germline V lookup: CDR1 PRHDT, CDR2 FYEKMQ (reference sequence). With V trimmed by 5 bases and J by 0 bases, 16 bases remained unmatched. This CDR3 region has 21 residues.

The chain joins TRBV7-2 to TRBJ2-7; 11 bases agree with TRBD2. This CDR3 contains 15 residues. V lost 6 bases to trimming and J lost 0 bases; unmatched junction nucleotides: 4. Germline CDR1 and CDR2: SGHTA and FQGNSA. The CDR3 loop reads CASRVGLAASYEQYF. In nucleotides, the CDR3 is TGTGCCAGCAGGGTGGGACTAGCGGCCTCCTACGAGCAGTACTTC. Full variable domain (rest looked up from reference TRBV7-2 and TRBJ2-7): GAGVSQSPSNKVTEKGKDVELRCDPISGHTALYWYRQSLGQGLEFLIYFQGNSAPDKSGLPSDRFSAERTGGSVSTLTIQRTQQEDSAVYLCASRVGLAASYEQYFGPGTRLTVT.

This clone has just a few counts. The chain couples TRBV6-5 to TRBJ2-7; D gene ambiguous. The CDR3 runs to 13 residues. Between the trimmed V and J ends, which lost 7 bases and 6 bases, there was a span of 16 bases. The germline V gene encodes CDR1 MNHEY and CDR2 SVGAGI. The CDR3 DNA is TGTGCCAGCAAAATAAAGGGTTCGAGCGAGCAGTACTTC. It translates to CASKIKGSSEQYF.

The chain couples TRBV7-8 to TRBJ2-4, with D unresolved. V was clipped by 1 base and J by 4 bases, with 5 bases between them. Germline lookup yields CDR1 SGHVS and CDR2 FQNEAQ. CDR3 length: 13 amino acids. DNA of the CDR3: TGTGCCAGCAGCTTAGGCGATAAAAACATTCAGTACTTC. This sequence encodes CASSLGDKNIQYF.

The rearrangement joins TRBV4-2 to TRBJ2-7; 9 nucleotides line up with TRBD2. V shed 1 base, J shed 1 base, and the junction held 8 bases outside the gene matches. Germline CDR1 LGHNA, CDR2 YNFKEQ. CDR3 size: 17 residues. The CDR3 nucleotides read TGTGCCAGCAGCCAAGGATCTGGTAGCGGGAGATCCTACGAGCAGTACTTC. It codes for CASSQGSGSGRSYEQYF.

This chain joins TRBV11-2 and TRBJ2-5; 8 positions match TRBD2. J was trimmed by 7 bases and V by 4 bases; bases with no gene match: 8. The germline gives CDR1 SGHAT, CDR2 FQNNGV. The CDR3 sequence is 14 residues long. This CDR3 reads CASSWTRREVTQYF. DNA for the CDR3: TGTGCCAGCAGCTGGACAAGGCGGGAGGTGACCCAGTACTTC.

The chain combines TRBV6-1 with TRBJ1-6; perhaps TRBD1 as D (5 bases). The CDR3 consists of 13 residues. The V gene's germline CDR1 is MNHNS and CDR2 SASEGT. V was shortened by 6 bases and J by 14 bases, with 17 bases between the two germline ends. The CDR3 nucleotides read TGTGCCAGCAGATCCGGGACCTCCGCTTCCCTCCACTTT. Protein: CASRSGTSASLHF.

V is TRBV7-2 and J is TRBJ2-3, with D possibly TRBD2 on 6 matching bases. The CDR3 totals 14 residues. V was pared by 2 bases and J by 3 bases, with 9 bases between. Per germline, CDR1 SGHTA and CDR2 FQGNSA. CDR3 sequence: CASSLRLATDTQYF. The DNA of the CDR3 is TGTGCCAGCAGCTTAAGGCTAGCGACAGATACGCAGTATTTT.

The chain carries TRBV7-9 and TRBJ2-1, with D perhaps matching TRBD1 or TRBD2 (5 bases each). Trimming cost V 5 bases and J 8 bases, with 13 bases left between them. From germline, CDR1 is SEHNR and CDR2 FQNEAQ (reference sequence). The CDR3 extends over 13 amino acids. The CDR3 DNA reads TGTGCCAGCAGCGGCCGGGGCCGGGATGAGCAGTTCTTC. Its protein is CASSGRGRDEQFF.

This sequence joins TRBV5-1 and TRBJ1-3; D unresolved. The germline V and J ends were trimmed by 0 bases and 0 bases, with 10 bases remaining between them. This CDR3 is built from 16 residues. The germline V gene has CDR1 SGHRS and CDR2 YFSETQ. The CDR3 DNA reads TGCGCCAGCAGCTTGGGGACTGCTAGCTCTGGAAACACCATATATTTT. Protein product: CASSLGTASSGNTIYF.

The chain uses TRBV19 and TRBJ2-4; D uncertain. Trimming took off 5 bases at V and 4 bases at J, with 6 bases between the two ends. CDR1 is LNHDA and CDR2 is SQIVND in the germline V gene (reference sequence). The CDR3 spans 12 residues. CDR3 region: CASSFEKNIQYF. CDR3 DNA sequence: TGTGCCAGTAGTTTCGAGAAAAACATTCAGTACTTC.